Below are 11 T cell receptor beta chains sequenced from a single sample in a study of cytomegalovirus exposure and HLA in healthy donors. The PCR used 60 Vbeta and 13 Jbeta primers. Measured with immunoSEQ multiplex PCR; TCRdb has only the in-frame clones, and not every one. The sample consists of 100,000 or so clones, around 75% of them appearing once. The source material was PBMCs. These receptor sequences come from a middle-aged man in good health and CMV-seronegative.

The CDR3 coding sequence is TGTGCCAGCAGTGAGGCAGCGGGCAATCAGCCCCAGCATTTT. It is translated as CASSEAAGNQPQHF. J is TRBJ1-5 and V is TRBV2; unclear D gene. The CDR3 covers 14 residues. Trimming took off 3 bases at V and 2 bases at J, with 8 bases between the two ends. The germline V gene has CDR1 SNHLY and CDR2 FYNNEI.

The chain combines TRBV28 with TRBJ1-2; no firm D call. The CDR3 sequence is 12 residues long. The germline V and J ends were trimmed by 2 bases and 7 bases, with 8 bases remaining between them. CDR1 is MDHEN and CDR2 is SYDVKM in the germline V gene. CDR3 residues: CASSLSGSGYTF. DNA for the CDR3: TGTGCCAGCAGTTTAAGTGGCAGTGGCTACACCTTC.

This clone showed up just a few times. The chain links TRBV4-1 to TRBJ2-1; perhaps TRBD2 as D (7 bases). The germline V gene encodes CDR1 MGHRA and CDR2 YSYEKL. The CDR3 contains 16 residues. V was cut by 4 bases and J by 2 bases, with 15 bases left in between. This chain's CDR3 is CASSRRGGEPYNEQFF. The CDR3 nucleotides are TGCGCCAGCAGCCGGAGGGGGGGGGAGCCCTACAATGAGCAGTTCTTC.

Remarks on this clone: A junction end diverges from the germline sequence, so it may reflect a read error. Other DNA sequences in the same sample also yield this CDR3. In DNA, the CDR3 is TGTGCCAGCAGCCCCGCCCAGACCCTAAAGGGGCTCGAGCAATACTTC. It specifies CASSPAQTLKGLEQYF. This chain joins TRBV7-2 and TRBJ2-7; D perhaps matches TRBD1 (5 bases). The CDR3 totals 16 residues. Germline V gene lookup returns CDR1 SGHTA and CDR2 FQGNSA.

The J gene is TRBJ1-2, the V gene TRBV28, with D possibly TRBD1 on 6 matching bases. The CDR3 runs to 17 residues. V shed 1 base and J shed 8 bases, with 23 bases lying between them. The V gene's germline CDR1 is MDHEN and CDR2 SYDVKM. CDR3 bases: TGTGCCAGCAGTTTATTGAGGCAGGGGCGCGCCCGGGCCGGCTACACCTTC. Translated, it gives CASSLLRQGRARAGYTF.

J is TRBJ2-1 and V is TRBV4-2, with 7 bases that match TRBD2. The V segment lost 0 bases and the J segment 8 bases; nucleotides outside the gene matches: 10. The CDR3 contains 16 residues. CDR1 LGHNA and CDR2 YNFKEQ come from the germline V gene. Here the CDR3 reads CASSQEPSGAVDEQFF. The CDR3 region has the DNA TGTGCCAGCAGCCAAGAACCGAGCGGGGCGGTTGATGAGCAGTTCTTC.

The gene calls are TRBV5-4 and TRBJ2-3, with TRBD1 matching 12 bases. Germline lookup yields CDR1 SGHNT and CDR2 YYREEE (reference sequence). This CDR3 is 17 amino acids long. V shed 2 bases, J shed 5 bases, and the junction held 9 bases outside the gene matches. The CDR3 sequence is CASSLEAGQGAGDTQYF. The CDR3 DNA is TGTGCCAGCAGCTTAGAGGCGGGACAGGGGGCTGGAGATACGCAGTATTTT.

The chain uses TRBV30 and TRBJ1-2; 8 positions match TRBD1. Germline V gene sequence: CDR1 GTSNPN, CDR2 SVGIG (reference sequence). Unmatched junction bases numbered 2, after V lost 7 bases and J lost 4 bases. CDR3 size: 11 residues. The chain's CDR3 is CASDRAYGYTF. As DNA, the CDR3 is TGTGCCTCGGACAGGGCCTATGGCTACACCTTC.

The V and J genes are TRBV10-3 and TRBJ2-7; 9 positions match TRBD1. Losses at the gene ends were 10 bases for V and 4 bases for J; bases not matched to a gene: 11. CDR1 ENHRY and CDR2 SYGVKD come from the germline V gene. This CDR3 comprises 14 residues. In DNA form, the CDR3 reads TGTGCCACCTCCCCCGGGACAGGGAGGTACGAGCAGTACTTC. It encodes CATSPGTGRYEQYF.

This clone was seen a single time. V gene TRBV9 combines with J gene TRBJ2-1; D is uncertain. The V end was cut by 10 bases, the J end by 2 bases, with 7 bases between. Looked up from germline, CDR1 is SGDLS and CDR2 is YYNGEE. CDR3 size: 11 residues. The CDR3 nucleotides read TGTGCCCCCCATCCCTACAATGAGCAGTTCTTC. Its protein is CAPHPYNEQFF. Full variable domain (remainder filled in from reference TRBV9 and TRBJ2-1): DSGVTQTPKHLITATGQRVTLRCSPRSGDLSVYWYQQSLDQGLQFLIQYYNGEERAKGNILERFSAQQFPDLHSELNLSSLELGDSALYFCAPHPYNEQFFGPGTRLTVL.

The chain recombines TRBV5-1 with TRBJ2-7, with 8 nucleotides matching TRBD2. Germline CDR1 SGHRS, CDR2 YFSETQ. With V trimmed by 2 bases and J by 6 bases, 10 bases remained unmatched. The CDR3 loop spans 15 amino acids. CDR3 loop: CASSFGSGGLSEQYF. In DNA, the CDR3 is TGCGCCAGCAGCTTCGGGAGCGGGGGTCTGAGCGAGCAGTACTTC.